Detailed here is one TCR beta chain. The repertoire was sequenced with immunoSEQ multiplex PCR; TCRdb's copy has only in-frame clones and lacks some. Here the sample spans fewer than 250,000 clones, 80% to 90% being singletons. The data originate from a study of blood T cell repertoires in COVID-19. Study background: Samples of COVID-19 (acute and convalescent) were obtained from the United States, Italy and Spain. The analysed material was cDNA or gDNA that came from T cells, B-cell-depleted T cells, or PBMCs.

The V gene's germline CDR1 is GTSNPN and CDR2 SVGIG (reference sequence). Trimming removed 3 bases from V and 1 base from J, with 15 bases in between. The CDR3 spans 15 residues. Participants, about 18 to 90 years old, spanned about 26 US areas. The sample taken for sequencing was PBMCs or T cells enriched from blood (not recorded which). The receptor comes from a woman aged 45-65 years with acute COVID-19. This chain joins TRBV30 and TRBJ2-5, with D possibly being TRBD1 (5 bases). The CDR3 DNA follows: TGTGCCTGGAGCCTGCTCCGACAGCTCCAAGAGACCCAGTACTTC. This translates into CAWSLLRQLQETQYF.